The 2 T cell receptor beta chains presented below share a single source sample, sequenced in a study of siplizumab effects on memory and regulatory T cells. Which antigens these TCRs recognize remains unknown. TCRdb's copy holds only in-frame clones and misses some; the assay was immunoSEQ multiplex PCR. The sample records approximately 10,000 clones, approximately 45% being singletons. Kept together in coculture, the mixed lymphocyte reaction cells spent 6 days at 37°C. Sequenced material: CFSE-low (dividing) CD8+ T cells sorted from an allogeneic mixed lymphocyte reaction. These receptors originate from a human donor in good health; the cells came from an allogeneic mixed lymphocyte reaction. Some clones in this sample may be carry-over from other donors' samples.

CDR3 residues: CASSLSSGGYEQYF. The CDR3, as DNA: TGTGCCAGCAGTTTATCTAGCGGGGGTTACGAGCAGTACTTC. The rearrangement joins TRBV27 to TRBJ2-7; 9 nucleotides align to TRBD2. After removal of 0 bases from V and 4 bases from J, the junction contained 1 base not matched to a gene. Germline V gene data show CDR1 as MNHEY and CDR2 as SMNVEV (reference sequence). CDR3 length: 14 residues.

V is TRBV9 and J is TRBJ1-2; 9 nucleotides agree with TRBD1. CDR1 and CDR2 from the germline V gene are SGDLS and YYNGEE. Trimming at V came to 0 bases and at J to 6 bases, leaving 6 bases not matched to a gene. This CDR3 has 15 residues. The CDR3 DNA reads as TGTGCCAGCAGCGTAGGCTGGGACAGGGAGCATGGCTACACCTTC. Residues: CASSVGWDREHGYTF.